These 5 T cell receptor beta chains were sequenced from one sample in a study of CD8+ T cells in alopecia areata. Isolated RNA was reverse transcribed into cDNA used as the sequencing template. TCRdb's table, derived via immunoSEQ multiplex PCR, lists solely in-frame clones and lacks some. Among about 150,000 clones listed, less than 75% were seen once. Sequencing was done on a sample of CD8+ T cells sorted from blood. The receptors derive from a human donor in good health.

This clone has just a few counts. The genes are TRBV5-1 and TRBJ2-7; 10 nucleotides align to TRBD1. Germline V gene data show CDR1 as SGHRS and CDR2 as YFSETQ. J was trimmed by 7 bases and V by 4 bases; bases with no gene match: 8. The CDR3 sequence is 14 residues long. The CDR3 is CASSLRQGAREQYF. CDR3 DNA sequence: TGCGCCAGCAGCCTGCGACAGGGGGCTAGAGAGCAGTACTTC.

This clone turned up a few times. This chain joins TRBV7-9 and TRBJ2-5; 7 nucleotides line up with TRBD2. The CDR3 has 15 amino acids. The germline V gene has CDR1 SEHNR and CDR2 FQNEAQ (reference sequence). With 3 bases clipped from V and 5 bases from J, the junction kept 9 bases outside the gene matches. This chain's CDR3 is CASSLLAGVSETQYF. CDR3 DNA: TGTGCCAGCAGCTTGCTGGCGGGAGTCAGTGAGACCCAGTACTTC. Complete variable domain (other parts from reference TRBV7-9 and TRBJ2-5): DTGVSQNPRHKITKRGQNVTFRCDPISEHNRLYWYRQTLGQGPEFLTYFQNEAQLEKSRLLSDRFSAERPKGSFSTLEIQRTEQGDSAMYLCASSLLAGVSETQYFGPGTRLLVL.

This sequence joins TRBV2 and TRBJ2-7; D is possibly TRBD1 or TRBD2 (5 bases each). Germline V gene lookup returns CDR1 SNHLY and CDR2 FYNNEI. The V end was cut by 0 bases, the J end by 2 bases, with 11 bases between. The CDR3 has 15 residues. CDR3 loop: CASSEADPGPYEQYF. CDR3 bases: TGTGCCAGCAGTGAAGCGGACCCGGGACCCTACGAGCAGTACTTC.

The chain carries TRBV11-2 and TRBJ2-7; D is possibly TRBD1 (6 bases). The CDR3 extends over 14 amino acids. Germline CDR1 reads SGHAT; CDR2 reads FQNNGV. V lost 4 bases and J lost 5, with 15 bases in between. The CDR3 region has the DNA TGTGCCAGCAGCTCTACAGGGAATCGGAACGAGCAGTACTTC. Its protein is CASSSTGNRNEQYF.

This chain joins TRBV7-9 and TRBJ2-7; D unclear. Trimming stripped 2 bases from V and 3 bases from J, with 5 bases between. The CDR3 runs 12 residues. CDR1 and CDR2 (germline): SEHNR, FQNEAQ (reference sequence). CDR3 DNA sequence: TGTGCCAGCAGCTTAAATGGCTACGAGCAGTACTTC. Its protein is CASSLNGYEQYF.